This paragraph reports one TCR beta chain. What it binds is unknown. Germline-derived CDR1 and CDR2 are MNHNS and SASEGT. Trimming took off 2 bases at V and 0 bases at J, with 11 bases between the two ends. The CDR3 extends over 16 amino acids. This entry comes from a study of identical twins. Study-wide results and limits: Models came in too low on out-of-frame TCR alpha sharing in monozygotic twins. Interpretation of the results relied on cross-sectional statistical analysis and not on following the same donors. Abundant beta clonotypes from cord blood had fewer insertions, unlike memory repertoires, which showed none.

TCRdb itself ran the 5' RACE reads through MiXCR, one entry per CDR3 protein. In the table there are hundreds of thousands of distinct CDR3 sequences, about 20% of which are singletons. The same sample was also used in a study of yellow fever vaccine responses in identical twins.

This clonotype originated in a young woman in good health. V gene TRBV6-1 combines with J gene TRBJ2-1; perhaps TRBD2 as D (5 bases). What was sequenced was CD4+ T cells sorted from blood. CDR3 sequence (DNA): TGTGCCAGCAGTGAACGATTGGGGAGCTCCTACAATGAGCAGTTCTTC. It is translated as CASSERLGSSYNEQFF.